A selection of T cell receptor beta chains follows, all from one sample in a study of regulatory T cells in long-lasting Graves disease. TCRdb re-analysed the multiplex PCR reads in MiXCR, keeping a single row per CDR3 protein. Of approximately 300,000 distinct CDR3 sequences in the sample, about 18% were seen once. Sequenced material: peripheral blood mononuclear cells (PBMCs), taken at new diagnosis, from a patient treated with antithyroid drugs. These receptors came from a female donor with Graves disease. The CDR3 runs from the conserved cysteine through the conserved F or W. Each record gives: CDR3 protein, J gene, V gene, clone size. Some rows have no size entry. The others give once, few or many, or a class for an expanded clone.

CASTQGNYGYTF | TRBJ1-2 | TRBV19 | few
CASSLSTKTEAFF | TRBJ1-1 | TRBV11-2 | .
CSAPDPGGDYNSPLHF | TRBJ1-6 | TRBV20-1 | few
CASSSSLLDQETQYF | TRBJ2-5 | TRBV7-2 | many
CASSVGLGIQYF | TRBJ2-4 | TRBV9 | .
CASNSGRGYEQYF | TRBJ2-7 | TRBV7-9 | few
CASSLALAGAFNEQFF | TRBJ2-1 | TRBV5-1 | many
CSAKSAQGIEETQYF | TRBJ2-5 | TRBV20-1 | many
CASSITLYEQYF | TRBJ2-7 | TRBV12-3/TRBV12-4 | many
CASSMVGAKEQYF | TRBJ2-7 | TRBV19 | many
CASSLVNRDSLHF | TRBJ1-5 | TRBV28 | few